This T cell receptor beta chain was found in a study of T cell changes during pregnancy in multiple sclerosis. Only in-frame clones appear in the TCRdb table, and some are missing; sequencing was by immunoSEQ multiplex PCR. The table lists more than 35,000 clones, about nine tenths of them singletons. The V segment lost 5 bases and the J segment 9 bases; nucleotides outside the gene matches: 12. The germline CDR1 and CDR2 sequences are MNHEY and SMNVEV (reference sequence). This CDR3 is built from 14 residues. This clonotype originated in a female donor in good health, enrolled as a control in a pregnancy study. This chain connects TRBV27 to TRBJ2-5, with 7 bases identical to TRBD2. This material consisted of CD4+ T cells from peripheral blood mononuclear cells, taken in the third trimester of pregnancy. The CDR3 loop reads CASSPMKGGWAQYF. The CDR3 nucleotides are TGTGCCAGCAGTCCCATGAAGGGAGGGTGGGCCCAGTACTTC.